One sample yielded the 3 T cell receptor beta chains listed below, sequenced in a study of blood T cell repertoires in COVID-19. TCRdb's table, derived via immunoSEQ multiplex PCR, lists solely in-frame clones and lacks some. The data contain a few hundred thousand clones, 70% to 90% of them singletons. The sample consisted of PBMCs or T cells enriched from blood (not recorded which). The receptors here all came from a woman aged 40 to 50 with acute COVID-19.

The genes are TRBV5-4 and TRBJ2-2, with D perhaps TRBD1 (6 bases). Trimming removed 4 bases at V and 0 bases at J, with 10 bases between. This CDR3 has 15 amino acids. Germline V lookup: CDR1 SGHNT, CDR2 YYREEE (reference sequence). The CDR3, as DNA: TGTGCCAGCAGCGACCGACAGGCGAACACCGGGGAGCTGTTTTTT. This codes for CASSDRQANTGELFF.

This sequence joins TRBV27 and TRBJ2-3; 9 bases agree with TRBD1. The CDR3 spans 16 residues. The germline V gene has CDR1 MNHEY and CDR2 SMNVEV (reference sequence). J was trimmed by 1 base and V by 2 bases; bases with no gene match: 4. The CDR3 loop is CASSLTGTGRTDTQYF. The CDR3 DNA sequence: TGTGCCAGCAGTTTAACCGGGACAGGGCGCACAGATACGCAGTATTTT.

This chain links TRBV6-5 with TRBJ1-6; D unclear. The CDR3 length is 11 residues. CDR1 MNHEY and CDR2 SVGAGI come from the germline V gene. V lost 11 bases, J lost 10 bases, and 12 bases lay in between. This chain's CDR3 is CASNGRSPLHF. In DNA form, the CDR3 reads TGTGCCTCTAATGGCAGGTCACCCCTCCACTTT.